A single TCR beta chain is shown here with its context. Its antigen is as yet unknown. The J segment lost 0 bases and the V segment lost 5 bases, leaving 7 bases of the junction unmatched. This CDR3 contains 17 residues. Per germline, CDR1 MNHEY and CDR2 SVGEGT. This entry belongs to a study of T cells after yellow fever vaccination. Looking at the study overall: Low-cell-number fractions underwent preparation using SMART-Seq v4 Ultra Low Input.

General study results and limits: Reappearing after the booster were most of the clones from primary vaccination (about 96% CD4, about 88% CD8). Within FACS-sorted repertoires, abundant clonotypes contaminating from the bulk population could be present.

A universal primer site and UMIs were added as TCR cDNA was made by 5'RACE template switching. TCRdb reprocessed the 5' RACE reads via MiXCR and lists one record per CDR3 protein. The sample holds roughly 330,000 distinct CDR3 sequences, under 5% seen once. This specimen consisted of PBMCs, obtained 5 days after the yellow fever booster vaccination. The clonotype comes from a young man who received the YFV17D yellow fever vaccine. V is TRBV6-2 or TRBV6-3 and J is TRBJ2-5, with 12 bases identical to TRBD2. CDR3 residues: CASSPDTSGGYQETQYF. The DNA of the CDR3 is TGTGCCAGCAGTCCGGATACTAGCGGGGGGTACCAAGAGACCCAGTACTTC.